Listed below are T cell receptor beta chains from one sample, sequenced in a study of cytomegalovirus exposure and HLA in healthy donors. Data came from immunoSEQ multiplex PCR; TCRdb stores just in-frame clones and leaves some out. The sample records around 200,000 clones, around 79% being singletons. The sample was PBMCs. Receptor source: a man aged 18-30 years in good health and CMV-seronegative. Each CDR3 is given with its conserved first and last residue.

V gene	J gene	CDR3 length	CDR3 protein
TRBV27	TRBJ1-4	15	CASSIRRATNEKLFF
TRBV5-1	TRBJ2-5	13	CASSLGTEGDQYF
TRBV7-6	TRBJ2-1	15	CASSALSRGDNEQFF
TRBV7-9	TRBJ1-5	16	CASSLDVGHSNQPQHF
TRBV15	TRBJ2-5	12	CATSVHGETQYF
TRBV14	TRBJ2-6	13	CASSQDPSYVLTF
TRBV5-1	TRBJ2-7	15	CASSHSTGTAYEQYF
TRBV6-5	TRBJ1-2	11	CASRANYGYTF
TRBV6-1	TRBJ2-7	12	CASSWDRSEQYF
TRBV14	TRBJ1-1	13	CASSLAQNTEAFF
TRBV4-3	TRBJ2-1	16	CASSQESSGDYNEQFF
TRBV5-1	TRBJ2-1	15	CASSLVATSGNEQFF
TRBV6-1	TRBJ2-5	15	CASSEVGTGEETQYF
TRBV9	TRBJ2-3	13	CASSVVSSGEAYF